The source of this T cell receptor beta chain is a study of shared clonotypes between healthy human individuals. This table comes from immunoSEQ multiplex PCR, and its TCRdb copy is limited to in-frame clones, with some not included. The sample includes nearly 500,000 clones, about three quarters of them seen just once. In its sample, this clone was seen once. The TCR originated in a woman aged 40 to 50 in good health. Some clones in this sample may be carry-over from other donors' samples. What was sequenced was PBMCs.

CDR3 loop: CASSVGSAGLSYEQYF. Written as DNA, the CDR3 is TGTGCCAGCAGCGTAGGGTCTGCGGGCCTCTCCTACGAGCAGTACTTC. V gene TRBV9 combines with J gene TRBJ2-7; tentatively, D is TRBD2 (5 bases). Germline-derived CDR1 and CDR2 are SGDLS and YYNGEE. V lost 0 bases to trimming and J lost 0 bases, with 13 bases between them. The CDR3 is made up of 16 amino acids.